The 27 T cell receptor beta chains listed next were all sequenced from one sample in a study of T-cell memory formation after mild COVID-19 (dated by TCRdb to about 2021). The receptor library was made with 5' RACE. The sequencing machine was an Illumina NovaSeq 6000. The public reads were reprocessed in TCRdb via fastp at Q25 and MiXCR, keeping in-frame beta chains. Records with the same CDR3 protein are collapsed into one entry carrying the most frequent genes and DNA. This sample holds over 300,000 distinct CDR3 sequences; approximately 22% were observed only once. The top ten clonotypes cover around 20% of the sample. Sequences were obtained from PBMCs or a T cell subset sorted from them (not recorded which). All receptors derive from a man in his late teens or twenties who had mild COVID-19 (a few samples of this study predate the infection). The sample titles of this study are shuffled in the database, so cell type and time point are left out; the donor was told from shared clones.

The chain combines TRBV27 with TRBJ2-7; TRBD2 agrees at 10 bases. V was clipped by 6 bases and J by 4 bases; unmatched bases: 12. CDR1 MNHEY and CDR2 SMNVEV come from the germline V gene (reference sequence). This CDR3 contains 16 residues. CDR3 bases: TGTGCCAGCAGCCCCCTCTCTAGCGGGGGCCCTTACGAGCAGTACTTC. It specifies CASSPLSSGGPYEQYF.

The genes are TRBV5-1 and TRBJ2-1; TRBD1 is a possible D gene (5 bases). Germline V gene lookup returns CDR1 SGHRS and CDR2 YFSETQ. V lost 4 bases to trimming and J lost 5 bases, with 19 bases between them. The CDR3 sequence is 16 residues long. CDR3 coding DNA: TGCGCCAGCAGCCCAGACGGCCAGGGTGTGAACAATGAGCAGTTCTTC. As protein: CASSPDGQGVNNEQFF.

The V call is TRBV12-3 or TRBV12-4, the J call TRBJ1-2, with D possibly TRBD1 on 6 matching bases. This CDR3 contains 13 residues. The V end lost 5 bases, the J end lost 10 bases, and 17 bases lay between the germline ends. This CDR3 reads CASSLNRVSDYTF. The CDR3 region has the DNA TGTGCCAGCAGTCTTAACAGGGTTTCAGACTACACCTTC.

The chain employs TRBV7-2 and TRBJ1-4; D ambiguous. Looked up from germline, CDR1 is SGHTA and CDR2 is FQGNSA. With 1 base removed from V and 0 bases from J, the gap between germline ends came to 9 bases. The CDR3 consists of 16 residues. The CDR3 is CASSLGPPTTNEKLFF. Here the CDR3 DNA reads TGTGCCAGCAGCTTAGGACCCCCAACAACTAATGAAAAACTGTTTTTT.

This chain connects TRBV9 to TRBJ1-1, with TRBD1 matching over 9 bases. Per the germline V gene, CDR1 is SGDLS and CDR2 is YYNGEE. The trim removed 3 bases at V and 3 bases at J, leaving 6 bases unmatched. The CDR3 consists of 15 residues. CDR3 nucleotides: TGTGCCAGCAGCGCCCGACAGGGGGTCTACACTGAAGCTTTCTTT. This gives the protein CASSARQGVYTEAFF.

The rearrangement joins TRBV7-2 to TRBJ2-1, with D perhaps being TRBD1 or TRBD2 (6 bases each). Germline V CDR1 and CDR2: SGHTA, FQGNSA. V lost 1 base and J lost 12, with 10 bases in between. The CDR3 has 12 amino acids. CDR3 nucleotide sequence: TGTGCCAGCAGCTTAGGGGGGGCGTCGCAGTTCTTC. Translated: CASSLGGASQFF.

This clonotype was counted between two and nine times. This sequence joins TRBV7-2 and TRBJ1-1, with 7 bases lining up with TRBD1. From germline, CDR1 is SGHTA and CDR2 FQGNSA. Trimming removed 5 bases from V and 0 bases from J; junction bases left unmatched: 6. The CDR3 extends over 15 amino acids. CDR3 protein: CASSQQGTLNTEAFF. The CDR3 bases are TGTGCCAGCAGCCAACAGGGGACCCTGAACACTGAAGCTTTCTTT.

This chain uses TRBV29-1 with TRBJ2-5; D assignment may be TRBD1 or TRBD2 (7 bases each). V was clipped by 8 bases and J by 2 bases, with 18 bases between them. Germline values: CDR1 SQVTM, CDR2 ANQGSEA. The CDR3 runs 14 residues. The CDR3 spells CSSTRGGWQETQYF. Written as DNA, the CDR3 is TGCAGCTCGACCAGGGGGGGATGGCAAGAGACCCAGTACTTC.

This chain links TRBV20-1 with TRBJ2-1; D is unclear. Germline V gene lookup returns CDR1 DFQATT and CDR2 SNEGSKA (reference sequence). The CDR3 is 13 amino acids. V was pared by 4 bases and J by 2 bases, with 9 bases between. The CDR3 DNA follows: TGCAGTGCTACCCCAGATCCCTACAATGAGCAGTTCTTC. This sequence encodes CSATPDPYNEQFF.

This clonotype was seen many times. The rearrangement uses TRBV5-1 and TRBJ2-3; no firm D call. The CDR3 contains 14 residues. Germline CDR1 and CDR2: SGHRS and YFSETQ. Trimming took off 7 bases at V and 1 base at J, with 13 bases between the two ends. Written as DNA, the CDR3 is TGCGCCAGCTATAATAATCTCCGCACAGATACGCAGTATTTT. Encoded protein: CASYNNLRTDTQYF.

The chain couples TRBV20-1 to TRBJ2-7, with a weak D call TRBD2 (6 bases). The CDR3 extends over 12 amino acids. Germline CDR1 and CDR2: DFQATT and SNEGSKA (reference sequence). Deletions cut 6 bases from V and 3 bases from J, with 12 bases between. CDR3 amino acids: CSAPGDHYEQYF. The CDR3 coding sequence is TGCAGTGCCCCGGGGGACCACTACGAGCAGTACTTC.

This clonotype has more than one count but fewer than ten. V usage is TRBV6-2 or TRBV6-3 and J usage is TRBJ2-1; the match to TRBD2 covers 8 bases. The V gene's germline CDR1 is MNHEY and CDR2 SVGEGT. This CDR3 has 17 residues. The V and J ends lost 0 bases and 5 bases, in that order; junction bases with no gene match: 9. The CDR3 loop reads CASSYSSSGGPDNEQFF. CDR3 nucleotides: TGTGCCAGCAGTTACTCGTCGTCGGGGGGGCCGGACAATGAGCAGTTCTTC.

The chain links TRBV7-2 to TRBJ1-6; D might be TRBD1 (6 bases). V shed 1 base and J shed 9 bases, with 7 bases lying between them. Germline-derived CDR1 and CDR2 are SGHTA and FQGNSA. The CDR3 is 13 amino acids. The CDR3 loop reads CASSLVGASPLHF. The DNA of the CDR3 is TGTGCCAGCAGCTTAGTGGGGGCTTCACCCCTCCACTTT.

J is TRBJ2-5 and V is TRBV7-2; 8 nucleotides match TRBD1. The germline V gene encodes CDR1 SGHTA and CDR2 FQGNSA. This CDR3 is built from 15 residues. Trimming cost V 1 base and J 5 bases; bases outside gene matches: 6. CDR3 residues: CASSLGLRGRETQYF. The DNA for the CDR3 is TGTGCCAGCAGCTTAGGGCTCAGGGGGCGGGAGACCCAGTACTTC.

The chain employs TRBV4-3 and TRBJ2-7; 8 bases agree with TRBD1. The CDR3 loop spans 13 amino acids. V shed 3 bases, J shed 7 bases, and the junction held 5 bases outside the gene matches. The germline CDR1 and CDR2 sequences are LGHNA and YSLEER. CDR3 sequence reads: CASSHTGGREQYF. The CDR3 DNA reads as TGCGCCAGCAGCCACACAGGGGGAAGGGAGCAGTACTTC.

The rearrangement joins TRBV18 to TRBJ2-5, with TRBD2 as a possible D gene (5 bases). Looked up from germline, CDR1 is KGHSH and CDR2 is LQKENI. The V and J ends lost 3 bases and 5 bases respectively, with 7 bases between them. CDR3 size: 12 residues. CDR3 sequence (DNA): TGTGCCAGCTCACCTAGCGATGAGACCCAGTACTTC. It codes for CASSPSDETQYF.

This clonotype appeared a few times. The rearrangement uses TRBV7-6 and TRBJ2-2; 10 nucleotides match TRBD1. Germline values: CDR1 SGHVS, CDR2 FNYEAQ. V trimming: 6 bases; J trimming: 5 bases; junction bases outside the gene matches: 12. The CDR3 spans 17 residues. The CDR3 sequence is CASRDPAGTGETGELFF. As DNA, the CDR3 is TGTGCCAGCAGGGATCCGGCCGGGACAGGGGAAACCGGGGAGCTGTTTTTT.

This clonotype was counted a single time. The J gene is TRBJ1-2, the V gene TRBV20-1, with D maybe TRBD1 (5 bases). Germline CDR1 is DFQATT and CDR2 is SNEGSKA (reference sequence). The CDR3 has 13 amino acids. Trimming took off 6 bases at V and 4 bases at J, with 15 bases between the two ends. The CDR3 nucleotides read TGCAGTGCCAAGGGAGGGGAGGCCTATGGCTACACCTTC. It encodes CSAKGGEAYGYTF.

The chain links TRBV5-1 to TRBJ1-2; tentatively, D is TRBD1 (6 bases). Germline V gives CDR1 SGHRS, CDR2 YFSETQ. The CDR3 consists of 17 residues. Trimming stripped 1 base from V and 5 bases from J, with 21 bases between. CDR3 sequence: CASSLNPRTAVGYGYTF. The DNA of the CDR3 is TGCGCCAGCAGCTTGAACCCGAGGACAGCTGTGGGGTATGGCTACACCTTC.

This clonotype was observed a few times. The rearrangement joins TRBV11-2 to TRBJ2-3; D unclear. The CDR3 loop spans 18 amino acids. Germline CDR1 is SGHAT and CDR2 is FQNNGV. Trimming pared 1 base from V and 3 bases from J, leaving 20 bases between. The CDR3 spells CASSLVAVLLIGTDTQYF. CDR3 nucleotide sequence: TGTGCCAGCAGCTTAGTAGCAGTCCTACTTATCGGAACAGATACGCAGTATTTT.

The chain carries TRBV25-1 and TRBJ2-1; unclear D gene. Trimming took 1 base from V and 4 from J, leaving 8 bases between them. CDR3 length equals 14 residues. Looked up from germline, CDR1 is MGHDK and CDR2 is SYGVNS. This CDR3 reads CASSEWRRYNEQFF. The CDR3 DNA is TGTGCCAGCAGTGAATGGCGCAGATACAATGAGCAGTTCTTC.

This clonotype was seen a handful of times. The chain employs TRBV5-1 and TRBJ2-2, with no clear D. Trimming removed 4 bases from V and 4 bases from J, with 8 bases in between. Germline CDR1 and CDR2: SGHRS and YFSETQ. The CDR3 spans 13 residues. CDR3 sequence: CASSQSSTGELFF. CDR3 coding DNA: TGCGCCAGCAGCCAATCCTCCACCGGGGAGCTGTTTTTT.

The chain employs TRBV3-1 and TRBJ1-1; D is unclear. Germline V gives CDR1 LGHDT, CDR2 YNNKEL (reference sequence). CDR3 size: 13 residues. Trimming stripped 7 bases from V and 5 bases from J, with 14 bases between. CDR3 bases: TGTGCCAGCACCTATCAAGTCGGGACTGAAGCTTTCTTT. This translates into CASTYQVGTEAFF.

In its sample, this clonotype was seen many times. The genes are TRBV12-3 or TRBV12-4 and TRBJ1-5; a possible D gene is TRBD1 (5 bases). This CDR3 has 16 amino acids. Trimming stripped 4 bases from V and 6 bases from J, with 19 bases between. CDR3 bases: TGTGCCAGCAGTTATAGCCCCGCAGGGTTGAGTCAGCCCCAGCATTTT. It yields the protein CASSYSPAGLSQPQHF.

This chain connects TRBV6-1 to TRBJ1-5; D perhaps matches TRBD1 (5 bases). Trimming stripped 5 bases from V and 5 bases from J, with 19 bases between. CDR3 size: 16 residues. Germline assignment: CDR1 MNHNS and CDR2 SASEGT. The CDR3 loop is CASSPNPADNDQPQHF. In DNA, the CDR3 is TGTGCCAGCAGTCCCAACCCCGCGGACAACGATCAGCCCCAGCATTTT.

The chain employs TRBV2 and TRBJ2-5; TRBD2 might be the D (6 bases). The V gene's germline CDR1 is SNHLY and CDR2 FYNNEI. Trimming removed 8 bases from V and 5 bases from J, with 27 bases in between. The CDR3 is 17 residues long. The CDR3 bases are TGTGCCAGCCAGCCCTGGGACTCAGGGTTTATGGCGGAGACCCAGTACTTC. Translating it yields CASQPWDSGFMAETQYF.

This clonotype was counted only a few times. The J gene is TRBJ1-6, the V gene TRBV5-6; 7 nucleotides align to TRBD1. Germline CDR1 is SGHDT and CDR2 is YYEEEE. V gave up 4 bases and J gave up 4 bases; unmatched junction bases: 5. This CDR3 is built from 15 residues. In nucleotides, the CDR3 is TGTGCCAGCAGCCCCGGGACAGAATATAATTCACCCCTCCACTTT. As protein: CASSPGTEYNSPLHF.